A selection of T cell receptor beta chains follows, all from one sample in a study of T cell changes during pregnancy in multiple sclerosis. Sequencing was performed with immunoSEQ multiplex PCR; in TCRdb, only in-frame clones are kept and a portion is missing. The sample shows 70,000 to 90,000 clones, about 90% of them seen only once. This specimen consisted of PBMCs, obtained in the first trimester of pregnancy. Source of these receptors: a female donor in good health, serving as a control in a pregnancy study. Some clones in this sample may be carry-over from other donors' samples. CDR3s include the opening cysteine and the closing phenylalanine or tryptophan. The order of the fields is clone size, J gene, D gene, V gene, CDR3 protein, CDR3 DNA. D genes are given only for firm matches. For some rows the clone size is stated as once, few or many, or as a class when expanded; others skip it.

NA TRBJ2-5 TRBD1 TRBV18 CASSPPGRGETQYF TGTGCCAGCTCACCACCGGGCAGGGGGGAGACCCAGTACTTC
NA TRBJ1-1 NA TRBV19 CASSTKTRGGPEAFF TGTGCCAGTAGTACCAAGACTCGGGGGGGCCCTGAAGCTTTCTTT
NA TRBJ1-3 NA TRBV13 CASSDRVGDTIYF TGTGCCAGCAGTGACCGGGTTGGAGACACCATATATTTT
NA TRBJ2-5 NA TRBV7-9 CASSLVNMEETQYF TGTGCCAGCAGCTTGGTGAACATGGAAGAGACCCAGTACTTC
NA TRBJ1-1 NA TRBV6-6 CASSYSAQGVTEAFF TGTGCCAGCAGTTACTCCGCCCAGGGTGTCACTGAAGCTTTCTTT
NA TRBJ1-1 TRBD1 TRBV10-1 CASSDTTGVTEAFF TGCGCCAGCAGTGATACGACAGGGGTTACTGAAGCTTTCTTT
NA TRBJ2-1 TRBD2 TRBV15 CATSRLGSGGNEQFF TGTGCCACCAGCAGATTAGGCAGCGGGGGGAATGAGCAGTTCTTC
once TRBJ1-6 TRBD1 TRBV30 CAWSVGDRGSPLHF TGTGCCTGGAGTGTAGGGGACAGGGGTTCACCCCTCCACTTT
NA TRBJ1-3 NA TRBV30 CAWSVGSSGNTIYF TGTGCCTGGAGTGTGGGCAGCTCTGGAAACACCATATATTTT
NA TRBJ2-2 NA TRBV28 CASSPRSWSSTTGELFF TGTGCCAGCAGTCCCCGGAGTTGGTCTTCAACCACCGGGGAGCTGTTTTTT
once TRBJ2-5 TRBD2 TRBV10-3 CAISEPGLAGGQETQYF TGTGCCATCAGTGAGCCAGGACTAGCGGGGGGCCAAGAGACCCAGTACTTC
NA TRBJ2-7 NA TRBV7-8 CASSSRRSRSYEQYF TGTGCCAGCAGCTCTCGACGGTCCAGGTCCTACGAGCAGTACTTC
once TRBJ2-7 NA TRBV27 CASSSLFQGTYEQYF TGTGCCAGCAGTTCCCTCTTCCAGGGGACCTACGAGCAGTACTTC
once TRBJ2-3 TRBD1 TRBV7-9 CASSYRGGSTDTQYF TGTGCCAGCAGCTACAGGGGCGGATCCACAGATACGCAGTATTTT
once TRBJ2-7 NA TRBV4-1 CASSQGATDLYEQYF TGCGCCAGCAGCCAAGGGGCGACAGACCTCTACGAGCAGTACTTC
NA TRBJ1-1 NA TRBV9 CASSVEEGTEAFF TGTGCCAGCAGCGTAGAGGAGGGCACTGAAGCTTTCTTT
NA TRBJ1-4 NA TRBV9 CASSVDPGATNEKLFF TGTGCCAGCAGCGTGGACCCAGGGGCAACTAATGAAAAACTGTTTTTT
NA TRBJ2-2 TRBD2 TRBV25-1 CASSREEDTGELFF TGTGCCAGCAGTCGGGAGGAAGACACCGGGGAGCTGTTTTTT
NA TRBJ2-7 NA TRBV29-1 CSVESGRNEQYF TGCAGCGTTGAGTCAGGGAGGAACGAGCAGTACTTC
NA TRBJ2-3 TRBD2 TRBV7-6 CASSSPLAGGTDTQYF TGTGCCAGCAGCTCCCCACTAGCGGGGGGCACAGATACGCAGTATTTT
NA TRBJ2-5 TRBD1 TRBV19 CASSMAGTDQYF TGTGCCAGTAGTATGGCCGGGACAGACCAGTACTTC
NA TRBJ2-3 NA TRBV10-1 CASTGQPQDTQYF TGCGCCAGCACAGGTCAGCCTCAAGATACGCAGTATTTT
NA TRBJ1-2 TRBD1 TRBV10-1 CASSEGGAFNGYTF TGCGCCAGCAGTGAAGGGGGCGCATTTAATGGCTACACCTTC
once TRBJ1-2 NA TRBV28 CASSLYRQGVVNYGYTF TGTGCCAGCAGTTTATACAGGCAGGGCGTCGTTAACTATGGCTACACCTTC
NA TRBJ1-4 TRBD1 TRBV4-1 CASRTPGQGKRLSNEKLFF TGCGCCAGCAGAACCCCGGGACAGGGGAAGCGCTTATCAAATGAAAAACTGTTTTTT
NA TRBJ2-1 NA TRBV29-1 CSVEGTVYNEQFF TGCAGCGTGGAAGGGACTGTATACAATGAGCAGTTCTTC
once TRBJ2-5 TRBD2 TRBV10-1 CASSSAGEWETQYF TGCGCCAGCAGCTCAGCGGGGGAATGGGAGACCCAGTACTTC
NA TRBJ1-1 TRBD1 TRBV28 CASSPPGTGGMKAFF TGTGCCAGCAGTCCACCCGGGACAGGGGGCATGAAAGCTTTCTTT
NA TRBJ1-1 NA TRBV28 CASSLSPRGFTEAFF TGTGCCAGCAGTCTATCCCCCAGGGGATTCACTGAAGCTTTCTTT
NA TRBJ1-4 NA TRBV21-1 CASSKVWTGGAGNEKLFF TGTGCCAGCAGCAAAGTGTGGACAGGGGGCGCGGGTAATGAAAAACTGTTTTTT
NA TRBJ1-2 TRBD1 TRBV15 CATSRDYEGAVEGYTF TGTGCCACCAGCAGAGATTACGAGGGGGCGGTCGAAGGCTACACCTTC
NA TRBJ1-5 NA TRBV19 CASSTKGWGLENQPQHF TGTGCCAGTAGTACCAAAGGATGGGGCCTCGAGAATCAGCCCCAGCATTTT
medium-sized TRBJ2-7 NA TRBV28 CASSFGTYEQYF TGTGCCAGCAGTTTCGGGACCTACGAGCAGTACTTC